Reported below is one TCR beta chain. The antigen remains undetermined. A read error is possible here, since a much larger clone lies one base away. This record comes from a study of regulatory T cells in long-lasting Graves disease. Study background: In persistent Graves' disease, antithyroid drugs had been taken for over 5 years and TSH receptor antibodies stayed positive. Findings of the study overall: New patients shared fewer public clonotypes (966) than persistent patients did (roughly 2,500).

In germline, CDR1 is SQVTM, CDR2 ANQGSEA. This CDR3 has 14 residues. Time point defined: persistent/refractory GD, antithyroid drugs over 5 years with positive TRAb. Scientists built the TCR library using RNA that was extracted from PBMCs. Construction of the TCR beta libraries employed iRepertoire HTBI primers in conjunction with Arm-PCR of CDR3 regions. TCRdb itself ran the multiplex PCR reads through MiXCR, one entry per CDR3 protein. The sample carries roughly 490,000 distinct CDR3 sequences, 22% recorded once. Sequenced material: peripheral blood mononuclear cells (PBMCs), taken when the disease was refractory, from a patient treated with antithyroid drugs. The chain has TRBV29-1 and TRBJ2-7; 9 bases fit TRBD2. This receptor was obtained from a female donor with Graves disease. The CDR3 DNA follows: TGCAGCGTTGAACTAGCGGGACGACCCTACGGGCAGTACTTC. Translated: CSVELAGRPYGQYF.